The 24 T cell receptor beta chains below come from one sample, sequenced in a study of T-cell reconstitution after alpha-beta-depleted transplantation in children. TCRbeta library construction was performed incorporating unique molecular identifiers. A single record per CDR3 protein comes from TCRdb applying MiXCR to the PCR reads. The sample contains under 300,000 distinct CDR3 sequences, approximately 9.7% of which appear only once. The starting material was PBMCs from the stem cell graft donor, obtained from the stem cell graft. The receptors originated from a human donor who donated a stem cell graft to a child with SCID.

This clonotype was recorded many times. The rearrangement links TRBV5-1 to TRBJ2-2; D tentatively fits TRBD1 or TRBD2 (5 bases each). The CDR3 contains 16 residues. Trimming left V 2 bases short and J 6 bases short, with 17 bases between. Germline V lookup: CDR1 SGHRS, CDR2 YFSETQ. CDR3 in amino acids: CASSFLSGPTAGELFF. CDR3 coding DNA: TGCGCCAGCAGCTTTCTCTCGGGACCCACGGCCGGGGAGCTGTTTTTT.

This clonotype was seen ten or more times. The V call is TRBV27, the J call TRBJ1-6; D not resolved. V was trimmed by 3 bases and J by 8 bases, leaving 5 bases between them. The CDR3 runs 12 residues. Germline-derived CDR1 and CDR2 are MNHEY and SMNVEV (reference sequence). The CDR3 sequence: CASSFNDSPLHF. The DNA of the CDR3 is TGTGCCAGCAGTTTCAACGATTCACCCCTCCACTTT.

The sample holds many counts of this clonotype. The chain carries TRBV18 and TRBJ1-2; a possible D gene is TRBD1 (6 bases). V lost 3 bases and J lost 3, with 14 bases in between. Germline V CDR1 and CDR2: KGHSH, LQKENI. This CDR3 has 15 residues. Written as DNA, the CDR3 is TGTGCCAGCTCACCCTACAGGAGGGGGTACTATGGCTACACCTTC. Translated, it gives CASSPYRRGYYGYTF.

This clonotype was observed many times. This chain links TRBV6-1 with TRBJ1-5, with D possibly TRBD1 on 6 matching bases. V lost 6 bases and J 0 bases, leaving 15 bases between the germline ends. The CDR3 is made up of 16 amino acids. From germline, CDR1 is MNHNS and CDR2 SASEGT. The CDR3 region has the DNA TGTGCCAGCAGCGCACTCAGGGGACATAGCAATCAGCCCCAGCATTTT. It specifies CASSALRGHSNQPQHF.

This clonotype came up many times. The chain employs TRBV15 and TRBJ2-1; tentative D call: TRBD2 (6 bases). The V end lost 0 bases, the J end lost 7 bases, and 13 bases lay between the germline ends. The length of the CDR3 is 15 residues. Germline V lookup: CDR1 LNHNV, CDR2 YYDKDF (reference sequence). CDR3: CATSRDELAGNEQFF. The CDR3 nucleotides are TGTGCCACCAGCAGAGATGAACTAGCAGGTAATGAGCAGTTCTTC.

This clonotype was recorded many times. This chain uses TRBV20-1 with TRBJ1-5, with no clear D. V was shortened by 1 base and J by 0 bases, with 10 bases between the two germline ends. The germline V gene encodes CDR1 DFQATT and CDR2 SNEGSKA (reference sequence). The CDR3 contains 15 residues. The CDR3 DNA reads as TGCAGTGCTAGAGCGGGAAGTAATAGCAATCAGCCCCAGCATTTT. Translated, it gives CSARAGSNSNQPQHF.

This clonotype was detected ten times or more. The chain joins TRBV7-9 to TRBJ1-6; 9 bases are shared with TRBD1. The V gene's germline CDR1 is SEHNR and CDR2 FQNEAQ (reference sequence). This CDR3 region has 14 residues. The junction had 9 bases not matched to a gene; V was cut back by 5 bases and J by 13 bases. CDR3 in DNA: TGTGCCAGCAGCCCTGGGACAGGGCTTGAGCCCCTCCACTTT. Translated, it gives CASSPGTGLEPLHF.

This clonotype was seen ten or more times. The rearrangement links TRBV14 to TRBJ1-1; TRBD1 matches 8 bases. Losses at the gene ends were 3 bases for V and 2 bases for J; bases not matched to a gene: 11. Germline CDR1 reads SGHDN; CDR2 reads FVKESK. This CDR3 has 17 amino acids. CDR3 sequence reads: CASSQGDHRGRNTEAFF. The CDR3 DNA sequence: TGTGCCAGCAGCCAGGGGGATCACAGGGGGAGAAACACTGAAGCTTTCTTT.

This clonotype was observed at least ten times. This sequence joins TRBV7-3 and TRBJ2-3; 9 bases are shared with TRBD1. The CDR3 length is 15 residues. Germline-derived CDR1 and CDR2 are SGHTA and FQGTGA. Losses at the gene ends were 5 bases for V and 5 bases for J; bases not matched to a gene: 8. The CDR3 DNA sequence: TGTGCCAGCAGCCACCCGGGACAGGGCGTAGATACGCAGTATTTT. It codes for CASSHPGQGVDTQYF. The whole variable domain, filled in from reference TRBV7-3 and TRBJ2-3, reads GAGVSQTPSNKVTEKGKYVELRCDPISGHTALYWYRQSLGQGPEFLIYFQGTGAADDSGLPNDRFFAVRPEGSVSTLKIQRTERGDSAVYLCASSHPGQGVDTQYFGPGTRLTVL.

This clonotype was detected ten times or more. CDR3 sequence (DNA): TGTGCCAGCAGCTTAGCCGGGGATGGGGACACTGAAGCTTTCTTT. Translated: CASSLAGDGDTEAFF. This rearrangement joins TRBV7-9 to TRBJ1-1, with D uncertain. The CDR3 has 15 residues. Germline V gene sequence: CDR1 SEHNR, CDR2 FQNEAQ (reference sequence). The V end lost 0 bases, the J end lost 3 bases, and 11 bases lay between the germline ends.

In nucleotides, the CDR3 is TGTGCCAGCAGCTTCGTCAGGGGAGCAGATGAGCAGTTCTTC. Its translation: CASSFVRGADEQFF. The chain combines TRBV7-2 with TRBJ2-1; D possibly corresponds to TRBD1 (6 bases). V was clipped by 3 bases and J by 8 bases, with 14 bases between them. This CDR3 has 14 amino acids. Per germline, CDR1 SGHTA and CDR2 FQGNSA.

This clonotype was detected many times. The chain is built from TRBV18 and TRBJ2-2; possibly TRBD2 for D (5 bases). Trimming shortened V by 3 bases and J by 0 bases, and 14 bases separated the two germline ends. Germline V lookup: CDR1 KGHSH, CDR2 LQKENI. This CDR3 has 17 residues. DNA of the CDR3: TGTGCCAGCTCACCGAATCTAGCAGATCCGAACACCGGGGAGCTGTTTTTT. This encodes CASSPNLADPNTGELFF.

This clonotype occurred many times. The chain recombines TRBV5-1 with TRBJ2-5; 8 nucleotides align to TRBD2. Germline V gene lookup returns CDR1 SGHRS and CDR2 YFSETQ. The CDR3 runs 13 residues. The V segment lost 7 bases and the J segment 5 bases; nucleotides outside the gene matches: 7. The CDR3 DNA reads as TGCGCCAGCTTGTCTTCTAGCGGGGAGACCCAGTACTTC. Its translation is CASLSSSGETQYF.

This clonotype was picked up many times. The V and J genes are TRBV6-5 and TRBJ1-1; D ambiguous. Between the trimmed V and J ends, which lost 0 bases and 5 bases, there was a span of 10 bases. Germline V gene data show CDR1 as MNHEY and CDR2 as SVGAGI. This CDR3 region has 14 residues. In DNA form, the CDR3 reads TGTGCCAGCAGTTACTCGAGGGTTGGAACTGAAGCTTTCTTT. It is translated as CASSYSRVGTEAFF.

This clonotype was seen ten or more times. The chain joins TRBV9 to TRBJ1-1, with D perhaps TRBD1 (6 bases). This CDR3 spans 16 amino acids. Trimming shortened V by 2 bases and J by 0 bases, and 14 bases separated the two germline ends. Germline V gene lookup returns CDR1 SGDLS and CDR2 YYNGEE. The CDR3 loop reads CASSVGDTRLNTEAFF. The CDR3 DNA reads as TGTGCCAGCAGCGTGGGGGACACGCGATTGAACACTGAAGCTTTCTTT.

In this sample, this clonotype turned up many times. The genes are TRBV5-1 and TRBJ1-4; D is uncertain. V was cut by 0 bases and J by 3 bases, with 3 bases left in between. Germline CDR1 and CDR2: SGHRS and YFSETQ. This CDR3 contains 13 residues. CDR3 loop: CASSLGSNEKLFF. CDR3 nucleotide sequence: TGCGCCAGCAGCTTGGGGTCTAATGAAAAACTGTTTTTT.

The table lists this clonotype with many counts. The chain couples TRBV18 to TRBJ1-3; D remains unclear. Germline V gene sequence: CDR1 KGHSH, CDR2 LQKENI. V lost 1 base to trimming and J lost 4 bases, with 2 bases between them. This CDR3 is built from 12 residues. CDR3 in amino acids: CASSPRGNTIYF. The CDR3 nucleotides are TGTGCCAGCTCACCACGCGGAAACACCATATATTTT.

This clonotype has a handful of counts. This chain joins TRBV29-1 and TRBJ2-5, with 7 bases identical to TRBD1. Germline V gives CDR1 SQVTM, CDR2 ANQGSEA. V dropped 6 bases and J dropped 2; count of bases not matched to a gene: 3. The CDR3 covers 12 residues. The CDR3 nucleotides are TGCAGCGTCGGACAGGTTCAAGAGACCCAGTACTTC. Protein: CSVGQVQETQYF. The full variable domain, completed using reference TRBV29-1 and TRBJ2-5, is SAVISQKPSRDICQRGTSLTIQCQVDSQVTMMFWYRQQPGQSLTLIATANQGSEATYESGFVIDKFPISRPNLTFSTLTVSNMSPEDSSIYLCSVGQVQETQYFGPGTRLLVL.

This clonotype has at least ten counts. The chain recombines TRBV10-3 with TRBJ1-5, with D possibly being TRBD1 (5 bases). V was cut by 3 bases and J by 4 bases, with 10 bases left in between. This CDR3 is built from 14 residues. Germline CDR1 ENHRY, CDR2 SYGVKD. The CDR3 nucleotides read TGTGCCATCAGTGATCAGGGTGGTAATCAGCCCCAGCATTTT. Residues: CAISDQGGNQPQHF.

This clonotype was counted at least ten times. CDR3 DNA: TGTGCCAGCAGTTTGAGGGGGTGGGAAACAGATACGCAGTATTTT. This gives the protein CASSLRGWETDTQYF. The chain couples TRBV12-3 or TRBV12-4 to TRBJ2-3, with D perhaps matching TRBD1 (6 bases). The CDR3 runs 15 residues. Trimming left V 3 bases short and J 3 bases short, with 13 bases between.

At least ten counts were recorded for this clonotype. CDR3 protein: CASSAGTSGTRAETQYF. CDR3 coding DNA: TGTGCCAGCAGTGCCGGGACTAGCGGTACGAGGGCTGAGACCCAGTACTTC. The chain links TRBV27 to TRBJ2-5; TRBD2 matches 11 bases. Germline CDR1 is MNHEY and CDR2 is SMNVEV (reference sequence). The CDR3 extends over 17 amino acids. V lost 5 bases and J lost 5; bases outside the gene matches: 13.

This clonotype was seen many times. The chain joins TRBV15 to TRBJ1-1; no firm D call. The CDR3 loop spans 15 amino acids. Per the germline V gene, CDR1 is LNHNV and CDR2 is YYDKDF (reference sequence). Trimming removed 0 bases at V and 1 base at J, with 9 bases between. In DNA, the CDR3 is TGTGCCACCAGCAGAGATCCCGGCGGGAACACTGAAGCTTTCTTT. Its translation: CATSRDPGGNTEAFF. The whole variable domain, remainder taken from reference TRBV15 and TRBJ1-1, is DAMVIQNPRYQVTQFGKPVTLSCSQTLNHNVMYWYQQKSSQAPKLLFHYYDKDFNNEADTPDNFQSRRPNTSFCFLDIRSPGLGDTAMYLCATSRDPGGNTEAFFGQGTRLTVV.

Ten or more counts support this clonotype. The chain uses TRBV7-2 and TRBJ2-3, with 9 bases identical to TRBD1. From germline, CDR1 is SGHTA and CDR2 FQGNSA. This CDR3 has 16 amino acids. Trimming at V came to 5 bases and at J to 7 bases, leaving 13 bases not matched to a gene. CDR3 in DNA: TGTGCCAGCAGCGCACAACCGGGACAGGGCGTGAATACGCAGTATTTT. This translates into CASSAQPGQGVNTQYF.

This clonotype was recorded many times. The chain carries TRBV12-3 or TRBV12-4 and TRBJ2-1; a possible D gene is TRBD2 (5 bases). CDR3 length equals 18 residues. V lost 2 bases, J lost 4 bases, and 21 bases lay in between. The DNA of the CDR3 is TGTGCCAGCAGTTTATCCCACAAGGGCGCGGGTGATTACAATGAGCAGTTCTTC. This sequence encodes CASSLSHKGAGDYNEQFF.